The T cell receptor (beta chain) described here comes from a study of blood T cell repertoires in COVID-19. Study background: The United States, Italy and Spain were the sources of the acute and convalescent COVID-19 samples. Sources were T cells, B-cell-depleted T cells, or PBMCs; the material itself was cDNA or gDNA.

As handled by the study authors: Using reference gene primer amplification, nucleated cell counts were estimated. TCRdb keeps only in-frame clones here, not all; method: immunoSEQ multiplex PCR. The DNA was the basis for D and trimming; V, J and clone size are from that table. The sample records 300,000 or so clones, about 90% being singletons. Germline CDR1 LNHDA, CDR2 SQIVND (reference sequence). The length of the CDR3 is 18 residues. V lost 7 bases to trimming and J lost 7 bases; unmatched junction nucleotides: 24. The clonotype was recovered from a woman aged 40 to 49 with acute or convalescent COVID-19. Material: peripheral blood. V gene TRBV19 combines with J gene TRBJ1-1; 7 bases map to TRBD1. As DNA, the CDR3 is TGTGCCAGTAAACTTTCAGGGGCCGTGGACAGGCGGACCCATGAAGCTTTCTTT. Amino acid sequence: CASKLSGAVDRRTHEAFF.